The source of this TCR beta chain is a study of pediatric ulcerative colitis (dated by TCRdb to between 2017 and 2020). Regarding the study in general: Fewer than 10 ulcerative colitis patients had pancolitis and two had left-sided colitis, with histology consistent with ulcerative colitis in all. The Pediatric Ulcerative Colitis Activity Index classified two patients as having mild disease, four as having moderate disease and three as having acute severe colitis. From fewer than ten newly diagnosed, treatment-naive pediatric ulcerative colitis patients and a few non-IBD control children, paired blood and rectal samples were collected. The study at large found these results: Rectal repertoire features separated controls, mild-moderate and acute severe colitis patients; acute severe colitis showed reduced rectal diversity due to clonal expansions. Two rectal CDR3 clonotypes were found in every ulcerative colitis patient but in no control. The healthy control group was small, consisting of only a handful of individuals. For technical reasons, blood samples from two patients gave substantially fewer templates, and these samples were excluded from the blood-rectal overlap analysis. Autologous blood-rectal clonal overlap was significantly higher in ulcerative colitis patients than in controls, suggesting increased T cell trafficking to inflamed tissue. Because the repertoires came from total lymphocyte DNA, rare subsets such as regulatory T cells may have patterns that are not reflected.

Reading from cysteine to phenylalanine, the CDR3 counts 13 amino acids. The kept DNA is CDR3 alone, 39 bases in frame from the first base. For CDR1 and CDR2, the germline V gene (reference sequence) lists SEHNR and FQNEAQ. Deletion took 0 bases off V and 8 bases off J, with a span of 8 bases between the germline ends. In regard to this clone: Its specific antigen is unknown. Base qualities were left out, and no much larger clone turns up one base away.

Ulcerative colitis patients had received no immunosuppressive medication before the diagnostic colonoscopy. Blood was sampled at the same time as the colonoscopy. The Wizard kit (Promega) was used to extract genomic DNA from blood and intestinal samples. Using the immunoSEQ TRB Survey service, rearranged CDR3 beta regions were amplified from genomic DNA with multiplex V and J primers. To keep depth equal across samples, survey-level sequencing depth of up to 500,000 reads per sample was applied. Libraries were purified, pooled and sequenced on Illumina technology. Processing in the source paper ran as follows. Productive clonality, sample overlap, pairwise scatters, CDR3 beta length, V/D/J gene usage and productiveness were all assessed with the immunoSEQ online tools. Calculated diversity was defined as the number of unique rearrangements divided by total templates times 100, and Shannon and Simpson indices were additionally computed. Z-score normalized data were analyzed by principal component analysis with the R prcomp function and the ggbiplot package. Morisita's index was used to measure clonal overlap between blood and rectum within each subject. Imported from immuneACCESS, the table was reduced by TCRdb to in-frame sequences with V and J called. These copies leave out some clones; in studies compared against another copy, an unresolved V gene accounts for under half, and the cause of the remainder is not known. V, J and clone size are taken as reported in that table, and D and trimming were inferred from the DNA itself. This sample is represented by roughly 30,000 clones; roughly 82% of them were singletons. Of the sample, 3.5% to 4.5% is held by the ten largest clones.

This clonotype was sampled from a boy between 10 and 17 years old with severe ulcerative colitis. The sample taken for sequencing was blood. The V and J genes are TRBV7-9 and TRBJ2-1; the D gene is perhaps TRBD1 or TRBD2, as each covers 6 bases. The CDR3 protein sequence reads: CASSLAGGDEQFF. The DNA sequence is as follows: TGTGCCAGCAGCTTAGCGGGGGGCGATGAGCAGTTCTTC.